The 25 T cell receptor beta chains given below trace back to one sample, sequenced in a study of cytomegalovirus exposure and HLA in healthy donors. With 60 Vbeta and 13 Jbeta primers, the PCR was carried out. Profiled with immunoSEQ multiplex PCR; TCRdb holds only in-frame clones, not every one. The sample shows about 120,000 clones, approximately 81% of them seen only once. Material for sequencing was PBMCs. The receptors originated from a woman between 35 and 50 years old in good health and CMV-seronegative.

V usage is TRBV29-1 and J usage is TRBJ1-2, with 7 bases lining up with TRBD1. This CDR3 has 14 amino acids. The ends lost 6 bases at V and 3 bases at J; junction bases unmatched: 10. Germline assignment: CDR1 SQVTM and CDR2 ANQGSEA. The CDR3 spells CSVVGGQLDYGYTF. Here the CDR3 DNA reads TGCAGCGTCGTCGGGGGACAGTTGGACTATGGCTACACCTTC.

The chain has TRBV30 and TRBJ1-2; 11 bases match TRBD1. Trimming at V came to 1 base and at J to 6 bases, leaving 1 base not matched to a gene. The CDR3 runs 13 residues. Per germline, CDR1 GTSNPN and CDR2 SVGIG (reference sequence). The CDR3 here is CAWSGTGGDGYTF. Written as DNA, the CDR3 is TGTGCCTGGAGTGGGACAGGGGGCGATGGCTACACCTTC.

This chain links TRBV7-6 with TRBJ2-7; 8 bases are a match to TRBD2. After removal of 7 bases from V and 5 bases from J, the junction contained 13 bases not matched to a gene. Germline V gene lookup returns CDR1 SGHVS and CDR2 FNYEAQ. The CDR3 loop spans 15 amino acids. The CDR3 DNA reads as TGTGCCAGCACCCGGGGGGGCGCAGGGAGGAACGAGCAGTACTTC. This translates into CASTRGGAGRNEQYF.

The rearrangement uses TRBV5-1 and TRBJ1-1, with 9 bases fitting TRBD1. Looked up from germline, CDR1 is SGHRS and CDR2 is YFSETQ. Germline trimming cut 5 bases from V and 0 bases from J; bases unmatched to any gene: 8. This CDR3 spans 16 amino acids. The CDR3 DNA sequence: TGCGCCAGCAGTTTTGGACAGGGGCGAGTGAACACTGAAGCTTTCTTT. Its translation is CASSFGQGRVNTEAFF.

This clone was seen a handful of times. This chain joins TRBV10-3 and TRBJ2-7; 7 bases fit TRBD1. V shed 8 bases and J 3 bases; nucleotides not matched to a gene: 7. The CDR3 contains 13 residues. Germline lookup yields CDR1 ENHRY and CDR2 SYGVKD. The CDR3 nucleotides read TGTGCCATCTCCGGGACAGAAAGCTACGAGCAGTACTTC. Residues: CAISGTESYEQYF.

This chain joins TRBV4-3 and TRBJ2-3; TRBD2 aligns across 12 bases. There are 16 residues in the CDR3. Germline V gene sequence: CDR1 LGHNA, CDR2 YSLEER. The ends lost 3 bases at V and 5 bases at J; junction bases unmatched: 6. The CDR3 DNA follows: TGCGCCAGCAGCCAGACTAGCGGGAGTGGGGTAGATACGCAGTATTTT. Protein product: CASSQTSGSGVDTQYF.

This chain joins TRBV12-5 and TRBJ1-6; no clear D gene. From germline, CDR1 is LGHNT and CDR2 FRNRAP. The CDR3 extends over 15 amino acids. The ends were cut back, 0 bases at V and 7 bases at J, with 10 bases in the middle. CDR3 coding DNA: TGTGCTAGTGGTTTGGTTTTGACTCCCAATTCACCCCTCCACTTT. Its protein product is CASGLVLTPNSPLHF.

The chain carries TRBV19 and TRBJ1-2; 8 bases align to TRBD1. The germline V gene encodes CDR1 LNHDA and CDR2 SQIVND (reference sequence). J was trimmed by 3 bases and V by 8 bases; bases with no gene match: 2. The CDR3 is 12 amino acids. Here the CDR3 DNA reads TGTGCCAGTCGACAGGGGTACTATGGCTACACCTTC. This encodes CASRQGYYGYTF.

This clone was detected once. The chain recombines TRBV28 with TRBJ1-2, with D possibly being TRBD1 (6 bases). V was trimmed by 4 bases and J by 6 bases, leaving 18 bases between them. Germline V lookup: CDR1 MDHEN, CDR2 SYDVKM. The CDR3 consists of 15 residues. CDR3 DNA sequence: TGTGCCAGCAGTTCCCCAGGGGCAGGTTTCAATGGCTACACCTTC. Encoded protein: CASSSPGAGFNGYTF.

The CDR3 DNA reads TGCAGTGCCCAGGGGGCTCATGGCTACACCTTC. Translation gives CSAQGAHGYTF. The chain is built from TRBV20-1 and TRBJ1-2, with 8 bases identical to TRBD1. CDR1 and CDR2 from the germline V gene are DFQATT and SNEGSKA (reference sequence). J gave up 6 bases and V 6 bases, and 3 bases lay outside the gene matches. The CDR3 extends over 11 amino acids.

This rearrangement joins TRBV28 to TRBJ2-2; D gene ambiguous. Between the trimmed V and J ends, which lost 6 bases and 9 bases, there was a span of 17 bases. The CDR3 has 14 residues. CDR1 is MDHEN and CDR2 is SYDVKM in the germline V gene. In DNA form, the CDR3 reads TGTGCCAGCAGCCCTGGCCCACCGTCCCGGGAGCTGTTTTTT. Amino acids: CASSPGPPSRELFF.

The chain combines TRBV25-1 with TRBJ1-2; possibly TRBD1 for D (5 bases). The germline CDR1 and CDR2 sequences are MGHDK and SYGVNS. V was trimmed by 3 bases and J by 3 bases, leaving 8 bases between them. This CDR3 has 13 residues. Here the CDR3 DNA reads TGTGCCAGCAGTGAGGGGCAGGACTATGGCTACACCTTC. Amino acid sequence: CASSEGQDYGYTF.

This clone was detected only a few times. J is TRBJ2-7 and V is TRBV28, with TRBD2 identical over 7 bases. V dropped 1 base and J dropped 6; count of bases not matched to a gene: 9. The CDR3 sequence is 15 residues long. Germline V gives CDR1 MDHEN, CDR2 SYDVKM. The CDR3 DNA is TGTGCCAGCAGTTTATATCGCGGGAGAGCTCCCGAGCAGTACTTC. Its translation: CASSLYRGRAPEQYF.

The chain employs TRBV6-5 and TRBJ2-5, with TRBD2 matching over 8 bases. The DNA end favors TRBJ2-7, so the J call may be wrong. The CDR3 is made up of 14 amino acids. In germline, CDR1 is MNHEY, CDR2 SVGAGI. The CDR3 protein is CASNPAGARYEQYF. CDR3 bases: TGTGCCAGCAATCCAGCGGGAGCCCGATACGAGCAGTACTTC.

The V gene is TRBV27, the J gene TRBJ2-1, with a possible D match to TRBD1 (5 bases). V was shortened by 3 bases and J by 7 bases, with 10 bases between the two germline ends. Germline loops: CDR1 MNHEY, CDR2 SMNVEV (reference sequence). The CDR3 spans 13 residues. CDR3 loop: CASSFGAQNEQFF. The CDR3 DNA is TGTGCCAGCAGTTTTGGGGCGCAGAATGAGCAGTTCTTC.

This chain links TRBV11-3 with TRBJ2-7; D unclear. The CDR3 loop spans 14 amino acids. Germline CDR1 reads SGHNT; CDR2 reads YENEEA. Trimming left V 5 bases short and J 1 base short, with 12 bases between. The CDR3 DNA reads as TGTGCCAGCAGCCCCCACAGCACTTCCTACGAGCAGTACTTC. Protein: CASSPHSTSYEQYF.

J is TRBJ1-5 and V is TRBV2; 12 bases map to TRBD1. Germline CDR1 is SNHLY and CDR2 is FYNNEI. CDR3 length: 15 amino acids. With 6 bases clipped from V and 7 bases from J, the junction kept 7 bases outside the gene matches. CDR3 loop: CASRTGTGGSQPQHF. The CDR3 bases are TGTGCCAGCAGGACCGGGACAGGGGGCAGCCAGCCCCAGCATTTT.

This chain connects TRBV7-2 to TRBJ2-7; TRBD2 matches 16 bases. CDR1 and CDR2 (germline): SGHTA, FQGNSA. The CDR3 has 17 amino acids. V lost 5 bases, J lost 3 bases, and 7 bases stayed unmatched. DNA of the CDR3: TGTGCCAGCAGCCCTCCGGGACTAGCGGGGGGGCTCTACGAGCAGTACTTC. It is translated as CASSPPGLAGGLYEQYF.

The rearrangement uses TRBV18 and TRBJ2-3; 10 bases match TRBD1. The CDR3 is 15 residues long. Germline V gene lookup returns CDR1 KGHSH and CDR2 LQKENI. With 6 bases clipped from V and 3 bases from J, the junction kept 6 bases outside the gene matches. CDR3 sequence reads: CASSPRGQGTDTQYF. The CDR3 coding sequence is TGTGCCAGCTCCCCTAGGGGACAGGGGACAGATACGCAGTATTTT.

The J gene is TRBJ2-7, the V gene TRBV7-2; 8 positions match TRBD2. Germline V gene sequence: CDR1 SGHTA, CDR2 FQGNSA. Trimming took 5 bases from V and 5 from J; bases not matched to a gene: 11. The CDR3 is 15 amino acids. The CDR3 DNA is TGTGCCAGCAGCGTCCTAAGCGGGAGTGGTAACGAGCAGTACTTC. Protein product: CASSVLSGSGNEQYF. The full variable domain, rest sourced from reference TRBV7-2 and TRBJ2-7, is GAGVSQSPSNKVTEKGKDVELRCDPISGHTALYWYRQSLGQGLEFLIYFQGNSAPDKSGLPSDRFSAERTGGSVSTLTIQRTQQEDSAVYLCASSVLSGSGNEQYFGPGTRLTVT.

The CDR3 nucleotides are TGTGCCAGCAGCCCAGGCGGGATAGCGGGAGGGCTTGACGAGCAGTACTTC. Protein sequence: CASSPGGIAGGLDEQYF. The genes are TRBV5-4 and TRBJ2-5, with TRBD2 identical over 11 bases. The J call may not be correct, given that the DNA end is closer to TRBJ2-7. In germline, CDR1 is SGHNT, CDR2 YYREEE (reference sequence). The CDR3 totals 17 residues.

J is TRBJ2-7 and V is TRBV11-2; 8 bases agree with TRBD2. This CDR3 region has 15 residues. V shed 4 bases and J 0 bases; nucleotides not matched to a gene: 5. Germline values: CDR1 SGHAT, CDR2 FQNNGV. The CDR3 spells CASSSGLASSYEQYF. In DNA form, the CDR3 reads TGTGCCAGCAGCTCTGGACTAGCAAGCTCCTACGAGCAGTACTTC.

This clone occurred once. V is TRBV2 and J is TRBJ2-2; no clear D gene. Trimming shortened V by 6 bases and J by 4 bases, and 12 bases separated the two germline ends. This CDR3 has 14 residues. In germline, CDR1 is SNHLY, CDR2 FYNNEI. The CDR3 sequence is CASRPLPGTGELFF. CDR3 DNA: TGTGCCAGCAGACCACTCCCGGGCACCGGGGAGCTGTTTTTT.

The rearrangement joins TRBV30 to TRBJ1-5; D is uncertain. The germline V gene has CDR1 GTSNPN and CDR2 SVGIG (reference sequence). The CDR3 covers 13 residues. The V end was cut by 3 bases, the J end by 5 bases, with 11 bases between. This CDR3 reads CAWSGGLDQPQHF. In DNA, the CDR3 is TGTGCCTGGAGCGGTGGGCTGGATCAGCCCCAGCATTTT. Together with reference TRBV30 and TRBJ1-5, the CDR3 gives the full variable domain: SQTIHQWPATLVQPVGSPLSLECTVEGTSNPNLYWYRQAAGRGLQLLFYSVGIGQISSEVPQNLSASRPQDRQFILSSKKLLLSDSGFYLCAWSGGLDQPQHFGDGTRLSIL.

This chain connects TRBV7-9 to TRBJ2-1; D gene uncertain. Germline CDR1 is SEHNR and CDR2 is FQNEAQ (reference sequence). V was shortened by 1 base and J by 6 bases, with 10 bases between the two germline ends. This CDR3 contains 14 residues. CDR3 DNA: TGTGCCAGCAGCTTAGTGTCCGCTAGCAATGAGCAGTTCTTC. Residues: CASSLVSASNEQFF.